This entry describes one T cell receptor beta chain. This clone's antigen is unknown. Base quality data are lacking; no much larger clone is found one base away. These data originate in a study of cytomegalovirus exposure and HLA in healthy donors (TCRdb year 2017). For context, the study as a whole: An earlier analysis of some 600 of the donors reported around 280 Gb of sequence data and about 120 million unique TCR beta sequences obtained from about 179 million T cells. An early release that covered some 630 HLA-typed donors contained approximately 300 gigabases of sequencing data and 75 million to 100 million unique TCR sequences. Among the roughly 410 genotyped donors, approximately 81% belonged to the genetic ancestry cluster associated with self-reported Caucasian donors. The study aimed to test whether cataloging public T cell receptors could reveal signatures of past pathogen exposure. The study used immunosequencing to profile the T cell repertoires of under 700 subjects and linked those repertoires to cytomegalovirus serostatus. Along with the roughly 700-subject first cohort, a separate validation cohort of roughly 110 different subjects was used. The study combined high-throughput TCR immunosequencing, statistical association of individual TCRs with disease status, and machine learning to predict cytomegalovirus infection status. To study patterns of TCR occurrence, a later analysis re-analyzed previously published TCR beta repertoires from around 670 donors and added high-resolution HLA genotyping. Rather than drawing on any new phenotypic data, the later analysis identified candidate immune exposures from TCR beta sequences and the way those sequences occurred across donors. To decide whether each TCR beta V gene segment behaved as functional or pseudogenic, an earlier analysis of fewer than 750 of the donors relied on high-throughput TCR beta sequencing. Donor age, sex, ethnicity and CMV serostatus were compiled together with the repertoire data. Genome-wide SNP genotypes for about 55% of the roughly 670 donors were used in a later genetic analysis, which treated that subset as a discovery cohort. Every repertoire in the discovery cohort had been generated on one and the same sequencing platform. Class I and class II HLA loci were covered by the typing at four-digit resolution. Typing coverage varied by locus: about 629-640 donors for A, B, C, DRB1 and DQB1; roughly 510 for DQA1; around 570 for DPA1; about 450 for DPB1. Because of strong linkage in the cohort, five DR-DQ haplotypes were treated as single units for association and clustering. Among about 360 genotyped donors of the cohort, an average of roughly 240,000 unique TCR beta nucleotide sequences were sequenced per donor, about a sixth of them non-productive. The study at large found these results: A total of around 150 TCR beta chains were listed by the study as associated with cytomegalovirus. According to a later analysis, most CMV-associated TCR beta chains appeared to be HLA-restricted, and the HLA associations seemed to be driven largely by CMV exposure. In a later analysis, the rate of TCR association differed among HLA loci, with DRB1 alleles having the most associated TCRs and HLA-C alleles having the fewest. The authors suggested that the approach could potentially be generalized to other disease states and immunological phenotypes. A further reported finding was that TCR beta sequences accurately predicted the HLA-A and HLA-B alleles for most subjects in the first cohort. Most TCR sequences were seen in very few donors, while some public TCRs were found in many individuals. Sequencing depth was assumed to be roughly uniform across donors in the presence/absence analyses, though that assumption may not hold. A later genetic analysis associated a missense DCLRE1C variant with V-gene and J-gene trimming of TCR beta chains, and an independent cohort replicated the association. Only TCR beta chains were sequenced in this cohort, and the absence of alpha or paired-chain data limited detectable features. Correlated functional status among segregating V segments might reflect linkage disequilibrium, but an unknown experimental factor could not be ruled out. In a later analysis, HLA-associated TCR beta chains were found to be more clonally expanded and to have lower generation probabilities than equally common non-associated chains. For the cohort, immune exposure information was limited to CMV serostatus. Because HLA typing was unavailable for some donors at each locus, only the typed subset was used in association tests. Specific HLA alleles were associated with over 15,000 TCR beta sequences at a false discovery rate of 0.05 in a later analysis. A few of the identified cytomegalovirus-associated TCR beta chains were confirmed in vitro to be specific for cytomegalovirus antigens. According to a later analysis, parvovirus B19, influenza, CMV and Epstein-Barr virus appeared linked to several top co-occurrence clusters. Because counts were too low, more than 15 rarely observed V segments, including chromosome 9 orphons, were excluded from the earlier analysis of some 540 of the donors. In an earlier analysis of roughly 560 of the donors, most TCR beta V segments were observed in productive rearrangements about 87% or about 30% of the time, broadly matching IMGT annotations. When HLA alleles, especially DR and DQ, strongly co-occurred, attributing TCR associations to individual alleles was difficult. The classifier was reported to diagnose cytomegalovirus status with high specificity and sensitivity in both the original cohort and the validation cohort. Some IMGT-functional V segments, including TRBV6-2 and TRBV6-3, could not be told apart with the 87-base-pair reads, so those segments were excluded. The sequencing pipeline was judged likely to have produced a cluster of highly shared sequence variants as a technical artifact. Compared with the approximately 670-donor mean, donors in an Asian-associated ancestry cluster had fewer N-insertions in productive TCRs, according to a later genetic analysis.

Library creation used the immunoSEQ multiplex PCR assay. For the multiplex PCR, a mixture combining 60 forward primers for TCR Vbeta segments and 13 reverse primers for TCR Jbeta segments was used. The CDR3 region of rearranged TCR beta genes was amplified from genomic DNA with a multiplex PCR assay. Amplified TCR beta libraries were sequenced as 87-base-pair reads on the Illumina HiSeq System. Per the authors' processing: In a later analysis, roughly 80 million unique TCR beta chains were counted across the 666 repertoires, and approximately 11 million of these chains were shared by at least two donors. A nearest-neighbor algorithm error-corrected the raw reads and collapsed the reads into unique sequences, merging closely related sequences to remove PCR and sequencing errors. To assign V, D and J gene segments, CDR3 sequences were aligned to IMGT reference sequences. For a sequence to be retained, a match of at least six nucleotides was required to both a V gene segment and a J gene segment. Rearrangements were classified as productive when the CDR3 lacked stop codons and remained in frame with V and J, and all other rearrangements were classified as non-productive. CDR3 was defined by IMGT convention, running from the second conserved V-encoded cysteine to the conserved J-encoded phenylalanine. Sequences without an unambiguous match to a single V gene segment were excluded from the earlier analysis of about 600 of the donors. An earlier analysis of a few hundred of the donors called V segments functional above 56.7% productive rearrangements and segregating when the between-donor standard deviation exceeded 5%. A statistical classification framework was built for diagnosing cytomegalovirus status from the catalog of TCR beta chain sequences. In a later analysis, TCR nucleotide sequences were compared against IMGT/GENE-DB human TR gene sequences so that V and J genes could be assigned. The TCRdist pipeline was used in a later analysis to assign CDR3 sequences and most-parsimonious VDJ recombination scenarios. In a later analysis, each TCR beta chain was defined by its CDR3 amino acid sequence together with its V-gene family, and reads lacking a unique V-gene family were excluded. In a later analysis, approximately 640 highly shared, low-generation-probability nucleotide sequences were removed to address suspected cross-contamination and a sequencing artifact. In a later analysis, a clonal expansion index for each public chain was calculated from normalized within-repertoire ranks of inferred template counts. In a later analysis, generation probabilities were computed using a VDJ recombination model fitted to out-of-frame rearrangements, and the results were checked against IGoR. In a later analysis, TCR-TCR, TCR-HLA and TCR-CMV co-occurrence was scored with hypergeometric tests, and a repertoire-size bias correction was applied to TCR pairs. A later analysis estimated false discovery rates by permuting HLA or CMV assignments 20 times. In a later analysis, co-occurring TCRs were grouped with DBSCAN, and TCRdist sequence similarity was added when clustering was performed within HLA-allele-positive subsets. For co-occurrence clustering, repertoires with fewer than 30,000 or more than 120,000 public chains were excluded, along with roughly 5 repertoires with anomalous nucleotide sharing. Entries here come from immuneACCESS through TCRdb and include only in-frame sequences with V and J called. Some clones fail to appear in such tables; in the studies checked, an unresolved V gene covers under half of the shortfall, and the cause of the remainder is unknown. The D gene and trimming were derived from the DNA, and the V and J assignments and clone size from that table. The table for this sample lists approximately 140,000 clones; about 83% of them were counted only once. The ten largest clones represent more than 10% of the sample.

V is pruned by 7 bases and J by 5 bases, leaving 2 bases of the junction without a gene match. Taken from the germline V gene, the CDR1 and CDR2 loops are SGHRS and YFSETQ. Its CDR3 holds 14 amino acids, cysteine through phenylalanine. Just the 42-base CDR3 DNA is kept, in frame starting at base 1. The cohort comprised around 690 healthy bone marrow donors. At the time of sampling, all cohort members were nominally healthy, though unrecorded immune exposures were likely present. The donor was CMV seropositive and was included in the group of some 290 seropositive cohort members. A peripheral blood sample was provided by each donor, and peripheral blood mononuclear cells were used for TCR beta sequencing. Genomic DNA was extracted from the blood cell samples with the Qiagen DNeasy Blood Extraction Kit.

The sequenced material came from PBMCs. The clonotype originates from a man between 40 and 49 years old in good health and CMV-seropositive. The sequence is built from TRBV5-1 and TRBJ2-3; 15 nucleotides in the junction match TRBD2. The DNA reads as follows: TGCGCCAGCCGGGGACTAGCGGGAGGAGATACGCAGTATTTT. Protein translation: CASRGLAGGDTQYF.